This T cell receptor beta chain was captured in a study of T cell responses to AZD1222 COVID-19 vaccine. Overall study results and limits: Nearly half of the spike-specific TCRs reportedly recognize variant regions that carry no mutations. At baseline, just six AZD1222 recipients tested seropositive. In a largely white British group with more females than males, clonal diversity was possibly underestimated. The study found Spike-specific TCR breadth and depth rose after two AZD1222 doses.

Per germline, CDR1 SGHTA and CDR2 FQGNSA. This CDR3 spans 14 amino acids. Trimming removed 6 bases from V and 7 bases from J; junction bases left unmatched: 8. Clones were read by immunoSEQ multiplex PCR, and TCRdb kept only the in-frame ones, dropping some. The sample has about 160,000 clones; roughly 90% are singletons. As regards this clone: As yet, its antigen is unknown. Other nucleotide sequences from this sample produce the same CDR3.

The V call is TRBV7-2, the J call TRBJ2-5; 10 nucleotides agree with TRBD1. Sequenced here: peripheral blood, sampled 28 days after the second AZD1222 dose. The receptor's source is an adult who received the AZD1222 COVID-19 vaccine. CDR3 DNA: TGTGCCAGCAGTGACCGGGACAGGGGTGGGACCCAGTACTTC. Translating it yields CASSDRDRGGTQYF.